The present T cell receptor beta chain was sequenced within a study of glioma-infiltrating T cells after dendritic cell vaccination. Assay: immunoSEQ multiplex PCR; the TCRdb copy retains only in-frame clones and omits some. The sample includes roughly 100,000 clones, 85% of them seen just once. Germline V gene lookup returns CDR1 GTSNPN and CDR2 SVGIG (reference sequence). The CDR3 runs 14 residues. The trim removed 4 bases at V and 4 bases at J, leaving 4 bases unmatched. The source was blood, collected before dendritic cell vaccination. The receptor was derived from a human donor with glioblastoma. The chain joins TRBV30 to TRBJ2-3; 11 bases align to TRBD2. The CDR3, as DNA: TGTGCCTGGACCATAGCGGGAGGGCCAGATACGCAGTATTTT. Amino acid sequence: CAWTIAGGPDTQYF.